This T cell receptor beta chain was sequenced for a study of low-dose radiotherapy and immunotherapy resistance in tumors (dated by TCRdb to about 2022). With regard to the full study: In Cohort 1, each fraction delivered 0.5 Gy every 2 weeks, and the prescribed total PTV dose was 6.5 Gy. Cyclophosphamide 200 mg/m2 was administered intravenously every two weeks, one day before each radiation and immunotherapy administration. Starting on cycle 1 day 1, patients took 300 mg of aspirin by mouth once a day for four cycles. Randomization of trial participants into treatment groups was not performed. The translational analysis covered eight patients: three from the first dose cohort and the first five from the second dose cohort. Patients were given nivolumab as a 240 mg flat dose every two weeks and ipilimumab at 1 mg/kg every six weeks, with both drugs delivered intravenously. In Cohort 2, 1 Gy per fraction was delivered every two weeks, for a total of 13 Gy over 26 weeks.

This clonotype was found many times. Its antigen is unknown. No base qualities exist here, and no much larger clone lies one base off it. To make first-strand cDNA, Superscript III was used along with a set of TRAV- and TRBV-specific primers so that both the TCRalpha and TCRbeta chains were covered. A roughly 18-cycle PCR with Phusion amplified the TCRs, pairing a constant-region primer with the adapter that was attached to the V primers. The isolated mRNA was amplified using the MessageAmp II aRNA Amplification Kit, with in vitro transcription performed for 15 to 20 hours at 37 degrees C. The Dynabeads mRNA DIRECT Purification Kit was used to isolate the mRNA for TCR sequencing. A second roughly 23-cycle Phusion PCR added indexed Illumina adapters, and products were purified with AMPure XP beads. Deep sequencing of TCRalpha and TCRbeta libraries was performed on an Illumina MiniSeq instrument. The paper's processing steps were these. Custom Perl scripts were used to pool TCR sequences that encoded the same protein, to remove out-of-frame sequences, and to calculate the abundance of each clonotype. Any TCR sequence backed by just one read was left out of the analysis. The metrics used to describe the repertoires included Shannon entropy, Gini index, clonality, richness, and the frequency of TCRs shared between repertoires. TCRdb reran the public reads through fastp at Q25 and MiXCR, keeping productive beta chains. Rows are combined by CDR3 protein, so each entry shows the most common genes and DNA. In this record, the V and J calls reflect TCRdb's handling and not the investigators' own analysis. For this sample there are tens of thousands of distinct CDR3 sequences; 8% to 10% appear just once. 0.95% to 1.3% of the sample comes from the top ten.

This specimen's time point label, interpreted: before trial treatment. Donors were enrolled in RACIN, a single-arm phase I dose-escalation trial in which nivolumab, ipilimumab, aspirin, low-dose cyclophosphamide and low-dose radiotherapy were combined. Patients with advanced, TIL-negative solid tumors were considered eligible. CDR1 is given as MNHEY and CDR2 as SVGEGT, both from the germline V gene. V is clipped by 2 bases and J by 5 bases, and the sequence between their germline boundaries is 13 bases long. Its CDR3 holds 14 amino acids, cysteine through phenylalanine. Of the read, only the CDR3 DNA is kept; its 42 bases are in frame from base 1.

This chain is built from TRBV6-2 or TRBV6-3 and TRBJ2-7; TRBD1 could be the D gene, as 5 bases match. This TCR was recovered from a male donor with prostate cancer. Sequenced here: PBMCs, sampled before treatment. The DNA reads TGTGCCAGCAGTTACGGAATAGGGGTCAACGAGCAGTACTTC. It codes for CASSYGIGVNEQYF.